This TCR beta chain was identified during a study of shared clonotypes between healthy human individuals. The study, taken as a whole, reports: Having only a few donors restricted how much genetic and exposure-history diversity was captured.

Points on this clone: The antigen remains undetermined.

Ten immunoSEQ deep assay plates served to sequence unsorted PBMC DNA. The assay was immunoSEQ multiplex PCR, and TCRdb's table has in-frame clones only and misses some. This table has approximately 510,000 clones, 79% appearing once. The V end lost 7 bases, the J end lost 5 bases, and 3 bases lay between the germline ends. The germline gives CDR1 MRHNA, CDR2 SNTAGT. This CDR3 is built from 10 residues. The gene calls are TRBV6-4 and TRBJ1-5; D is unresolved. The origin of this receptor is a woman in her forties in good health. Some clones in this sample may be carry-over from other donors' samples. The sample consisted of PBMCs. As DNA, the CDR3 is TGTGCCAGCACTCATCAGCCCCAGCATTTT. Translating it yields CASTHQPQHF.